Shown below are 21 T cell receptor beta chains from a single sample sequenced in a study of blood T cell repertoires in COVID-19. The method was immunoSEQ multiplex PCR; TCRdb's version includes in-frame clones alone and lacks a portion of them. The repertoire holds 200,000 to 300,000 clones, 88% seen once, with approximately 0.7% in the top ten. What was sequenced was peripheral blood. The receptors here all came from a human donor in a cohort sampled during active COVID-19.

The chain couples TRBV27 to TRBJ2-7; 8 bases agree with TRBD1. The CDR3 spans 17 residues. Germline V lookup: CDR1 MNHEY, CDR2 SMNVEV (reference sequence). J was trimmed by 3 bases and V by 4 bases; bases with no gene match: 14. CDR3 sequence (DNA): TGTGCCAGCAGTTCCGGCCCCTCAGGGGGCGTAGACTACGAGCAGTACTTC. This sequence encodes CASSSGPSGGVDYEQYF.

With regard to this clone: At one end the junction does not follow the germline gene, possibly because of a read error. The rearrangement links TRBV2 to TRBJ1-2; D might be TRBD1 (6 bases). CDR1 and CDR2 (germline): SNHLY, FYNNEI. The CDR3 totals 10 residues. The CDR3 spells CASSDGDTDF. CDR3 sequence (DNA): TGTGCCAGCAGTGACGGGGACACCGACTTC.

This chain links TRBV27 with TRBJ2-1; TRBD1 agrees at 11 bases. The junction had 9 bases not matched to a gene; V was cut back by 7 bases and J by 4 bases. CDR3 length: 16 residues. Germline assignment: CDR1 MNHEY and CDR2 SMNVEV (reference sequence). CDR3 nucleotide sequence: TGTGCCAGCACCGCTCCTGGACAGGGGGCTTACAATGAGCAGTTCTTC. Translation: CASTAPGQGAYNEQFF.

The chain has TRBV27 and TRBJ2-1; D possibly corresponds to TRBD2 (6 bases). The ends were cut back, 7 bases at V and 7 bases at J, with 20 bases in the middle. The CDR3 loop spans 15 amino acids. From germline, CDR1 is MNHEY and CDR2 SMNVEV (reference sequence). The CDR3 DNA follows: TGTGCCAGCATACTAGTCGGGGGAGGAGGGAATGAGCAGTTCTTC. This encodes CASILVGGGGNEQFF.

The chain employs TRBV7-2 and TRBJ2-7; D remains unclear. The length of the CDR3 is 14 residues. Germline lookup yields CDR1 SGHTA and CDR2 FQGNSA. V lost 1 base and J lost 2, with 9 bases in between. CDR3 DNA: TGTGCCAGCAGCTTAGTTCCAGAGGCCTACGAGCAGTACTTC. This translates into CASSLVPEAYEQYF. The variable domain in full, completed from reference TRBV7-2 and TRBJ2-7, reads GAGVSQSPSNKVTEKGKDVELRCDPISGHTALYWYRQSLGQGLEFLIYFQGNSAPDKSGLPSDRFSAERTGGSVSTLTIQRTQQEDSAVYLCASSLVPEAYEQYFGPGTRLTVT.

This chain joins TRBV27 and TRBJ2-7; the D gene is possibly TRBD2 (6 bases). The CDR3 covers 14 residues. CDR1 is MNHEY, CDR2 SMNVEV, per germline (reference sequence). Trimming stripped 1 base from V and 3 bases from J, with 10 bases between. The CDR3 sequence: CASSLFLTSYEQYF. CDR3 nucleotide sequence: TGTGCCAGCAGTTTATTCCTGACTAGCTACGAGCAGTACTTC.

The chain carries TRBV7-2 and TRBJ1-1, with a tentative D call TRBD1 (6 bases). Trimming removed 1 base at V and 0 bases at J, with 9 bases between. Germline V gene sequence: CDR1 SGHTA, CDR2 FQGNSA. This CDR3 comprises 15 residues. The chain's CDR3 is CASSLGTGLNTEAFF. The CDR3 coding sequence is TGTGCCAGCAGCTTAGGAACAGGGTTGAACACTGAAGCTTTCTTT.

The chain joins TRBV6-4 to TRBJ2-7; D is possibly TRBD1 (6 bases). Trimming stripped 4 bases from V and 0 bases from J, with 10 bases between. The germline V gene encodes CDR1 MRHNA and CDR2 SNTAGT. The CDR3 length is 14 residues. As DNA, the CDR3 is TGTGCCAGCAGTGTAGACAGGTACTCCTACGAGCAGTACTTC. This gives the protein CASSVDRYSYEQYF.

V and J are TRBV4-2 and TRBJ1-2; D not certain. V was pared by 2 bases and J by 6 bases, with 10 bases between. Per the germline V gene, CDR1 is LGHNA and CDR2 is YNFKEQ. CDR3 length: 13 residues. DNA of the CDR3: TGTGCCAGCAGCCAAACAAACCAGGATGGCTACACCTTC. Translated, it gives CASSQTNQDGYTF.

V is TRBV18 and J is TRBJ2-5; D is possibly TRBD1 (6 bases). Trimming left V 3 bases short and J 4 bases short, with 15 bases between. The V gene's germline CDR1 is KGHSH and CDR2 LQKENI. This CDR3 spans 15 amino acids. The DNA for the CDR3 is TGTGCCAGCTCACCCGTCCAGGGGTCTCGAGAGACCCAGTACTTC. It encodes CASSPVQGSRETQYF.

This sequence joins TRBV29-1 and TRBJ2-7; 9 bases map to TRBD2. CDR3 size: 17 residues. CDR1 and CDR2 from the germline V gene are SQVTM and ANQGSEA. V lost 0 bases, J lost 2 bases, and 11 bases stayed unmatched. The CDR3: CSVEDITSGQHTYEQYF. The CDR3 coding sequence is TGCAGCGTTGAAGATATCACTAGCGGGCAACATACCTACGAGCAGTACTTC.

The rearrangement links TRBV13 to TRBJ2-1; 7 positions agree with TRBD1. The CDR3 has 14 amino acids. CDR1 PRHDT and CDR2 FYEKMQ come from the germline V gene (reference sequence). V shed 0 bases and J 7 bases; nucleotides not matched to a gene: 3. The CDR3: CASSLGQGQNEQFF. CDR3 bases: TGTGCCAGCAGCTTAGGACAGGGGCAGAATGAGCAGTTCTTC.

The CDR3 protein is CASSWGPLGTEAFF. DNA for the CDR3: TGTGCCAGCAGTTGGGGGCCGTTGGGCACTGAAGCTTTCTTT. This chain links TRBV25-1 with TRBJ1-1; D possibly corresponds to TRBD1 (6 bases). V was cut by 5 bases and J by 4 bases, with 14 bases left in between. The CDR3 consists of 14 residues. From germline, CDR1 is MGHDK and CDR2 SYGVNS.

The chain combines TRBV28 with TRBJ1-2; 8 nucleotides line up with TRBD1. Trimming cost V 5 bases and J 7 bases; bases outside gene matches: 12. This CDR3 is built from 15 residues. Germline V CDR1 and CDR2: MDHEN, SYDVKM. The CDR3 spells CASSPSSDRARGYTF. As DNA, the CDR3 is TGTGCCAGCAGTCCCTCTTCGGACAGGGCGCGTGGCTACACCTTC.

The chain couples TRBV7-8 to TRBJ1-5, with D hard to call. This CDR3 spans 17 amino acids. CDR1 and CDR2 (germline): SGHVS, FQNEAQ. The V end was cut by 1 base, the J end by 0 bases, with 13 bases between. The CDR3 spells CASSLVVRTYSNQPQHF. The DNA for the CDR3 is TGTGCCAGCAGCTTAGTCGTTCGCACTTATAGCAATCAGCCCCAGCATTTT.

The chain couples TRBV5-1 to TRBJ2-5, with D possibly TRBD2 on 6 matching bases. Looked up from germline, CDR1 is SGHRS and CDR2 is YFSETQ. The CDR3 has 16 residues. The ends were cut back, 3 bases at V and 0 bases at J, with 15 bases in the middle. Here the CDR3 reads CASSSGLNPNQETQYF. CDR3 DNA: TGCGCCAGCAGCTCGGGACTCAATCCTAACCAAGAGACCCAGTACTTC. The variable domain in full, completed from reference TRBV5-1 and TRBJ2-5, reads KAGVTQTPRYLIKTRGQQVTLSCSPISGHRSVSWYQQTPGQGLQFLFEYFSETQRNKGNFPGRFSGRQFSNSRSEMNVSTLELGDSALYLCASSSGLNPNQETQYFGPGTRLLVL.

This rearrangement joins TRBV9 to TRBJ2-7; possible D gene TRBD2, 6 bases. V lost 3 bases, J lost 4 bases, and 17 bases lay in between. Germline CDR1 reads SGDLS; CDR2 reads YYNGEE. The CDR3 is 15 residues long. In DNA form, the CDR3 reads TGTGCCAGCAGCGCCGGGACTTCCGCGATTTACGAGCAGTACTTC. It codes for CASSAGTSAIYEQYF.

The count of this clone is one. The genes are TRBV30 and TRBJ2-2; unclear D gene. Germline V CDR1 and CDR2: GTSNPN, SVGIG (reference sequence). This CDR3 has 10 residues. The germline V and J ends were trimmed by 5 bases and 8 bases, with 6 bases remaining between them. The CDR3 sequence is CAWGQGELFF. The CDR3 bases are TGTGCCTGGGGTCAGGGGGAGCTGTTTTTT.

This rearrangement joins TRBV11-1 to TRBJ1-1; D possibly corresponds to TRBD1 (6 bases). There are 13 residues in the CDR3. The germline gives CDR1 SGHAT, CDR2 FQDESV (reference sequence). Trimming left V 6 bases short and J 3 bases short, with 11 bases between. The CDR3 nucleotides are TGTGCCAGCAGTCAGGGGTTAGACACTGAAGCTTTCTTT. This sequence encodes CASSQGLDTEAFF.

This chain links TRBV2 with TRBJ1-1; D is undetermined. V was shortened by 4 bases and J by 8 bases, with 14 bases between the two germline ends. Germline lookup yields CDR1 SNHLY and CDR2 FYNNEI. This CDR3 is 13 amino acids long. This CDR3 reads CASSVMRAEEAFF. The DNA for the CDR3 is TGTGCCAGCAGTGTTATGAGGGCCGAGGAAGCTTTCTTT.

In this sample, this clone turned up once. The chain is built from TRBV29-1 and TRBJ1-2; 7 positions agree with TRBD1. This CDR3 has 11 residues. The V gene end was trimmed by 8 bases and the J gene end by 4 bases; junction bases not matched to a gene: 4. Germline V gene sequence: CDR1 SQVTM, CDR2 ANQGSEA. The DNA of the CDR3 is TGCAGCCCAGGGGACAGCTATGGCTACACCTTC. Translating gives CSPGDSYGYTF.